What follows describes a single TCR beta chain. This sample stems from a study of blood T cell repertoires in COVID-19. About the study: COVID-19 samples, acute and convalescent, were from the United States, Italy and Spain. T cells, B-cell-depleted T cells, or PBMCs supplied cDNA or gDNA.

The CDR3 contains 15 residues. Germline-derived CDR1 and CDR2 are LGHNA and YSLEER. J lost 5 bases, V lost 3 bases, and 7 bases had no gene match. Methods used by the authors: Amplification of reference gene primers was used by the study to estimate nucleated cell counts. Clones were sequenced by immunoSEQ multiplex PCR, and TCRdb holds only the in-frame ones, with some missing. V and J calls plus clone size are reproduced from that table; the DNA served to infer D and trimming. The table has around 65,000 clones, roughly 81% seen once; the top ten hold 15% to 18%. The sample taken for sequencing was peripheral blood. The chain uses TRBV4-3 and TRBJ2-3, with 8 bases fitting TRBD2. The receptor was isolated from a man older than 75 with acute or convalescent COVID-19. The CDR3 sequence is CASSHGAGEGDTQYF. CDR3 DNA sequence: TGCGCCAGCAGCCACGGAGCGGGGGAAGGAGATACGCAGTATTTT.